Presented here are 25 T cell receptor beta chains from one specimen sequenced in a study of sequential checkpoint blockade in melanoma. Treatment noted: randomized to nivolumab then ipilimumab (arm A) or the reverse (arm B). The data were produced by immunoSEQ multiplex PCR, yet TCRdb's version contains in-frame clones alone and is incomplete. The table has 9,000 to 9,500 clones, about 25% seen once. The sample in question was tumor tissue (inferred from file names), obtained from a patient given nivolumab and ipilimumab in sequence. Receptors originate from a human donor with melanoma.

This clone showed up just a few times. The genes are TRBV19 and TRBJ1-6; D is unresolved. The CDR3 has 16 amino acids. Germline loops: CDR1 LNHDA, CDR2 SQIVND (reference sequence). With 5 bases removed from V and 9 bases from J, the gap between germline ends came to 20 bases. DNA for the CDR3: TGTGCCAGTAGTCCTTTCAATGGGGTGGGGAGTTCACCCCTCCACTTT. The encoded protein is CASSPFNGVGSSPLHF.

The CDR3 DNA reads as TGCAGCGTTGTGGGGGAAATCTCCTACGAGCAGTACTTC. This sequence encodes CSVVGEISYEQYF. The chain couples TRBV29-1 to TRBJ2-7; TRBD1 or TRBD2 may be the D gene (5 bases each). The germline V and J ends were trimmed by 4 bases and 0 bases, with 10 bases remaining between them. Germline lookup yields CDR1 SQVTM and CDR2 ANQGSEA. The CDR3 spans 13 residues.

This chain links TRBV19 with TRBJ1-5; no clear D gene. This CDR3 spans 15 amino acids. Germline CDR1 LNHDA, CDR2 SQIVND (reference sequence). V lost 5 bases to trimming and J lost 0 bases, with 11 bases between them. The CDR3 coding sequence is TGTGCCAGTAGTCTATTGATTGGTAGCAATCAGCCCCAGCATTTT. Translation gives CASSLLIGSNQPQHF. Full variable domain (rest looked up from reference TRBV19 and TRBJ1-5): DGGITQSPKYLFRKEGQNVTLSCEQNLNHDAMYWYRQDPGQGLRLIYYSQIVNDFQKGDIAEGYSVSREKKESFPLTVTSAQKNPTAFYLCASSLLIGSNQPQHFGDGTRLSIL.

By sample fraction, this clone is medium-sized. The chain links TRBV11-3 to TRBJ1-6, with TRBD1 identical over 7 bases. Germline-derived CDR1 and CDR2 are SGHNT and YENEEA. Losses at the gene ends were 6 bases for V and 8 bases for J; bases not matched to a gene: 10. The CDR3 runs 15 residues. In DNA form, the CDR3 reads TGTGCCAGCAGGTCCACAGACAGGGAACATTCACCCCTCCACTTT. Translating it yields CASRSTDREHSPLHF. Full variable domain (outside the CDR3, taken from reference TRBV11-3 and TRBJ1-6): EAGVVQSPRYKIIEKKQPVAFWCNPISGHNTLYWYLQNLGQGPELLIRYENEEAVDDSQLPKDRFSAERLKGVDSTLKIQPAELGDSAVYLCASRSTDREHSPLHFGNGTRLTVT.

The chain combines TRBV25-1 with TRBJ2-3; D may correspond to TRBD1 or TRBD2 (7 bases each). Germline assignment: CDR1 MGHDK and CDR2 SYGVNS. Trimming stripped 8 bases from V and 2 bases from J, with 14 bases between. There are 14 residues in the CDR3. CDR3 sequence (DNA): TGTGCCAGCGCCAGGGGGGGCCCCACAGATACGCAGTATTTT. Amino acid sequence: CASARGGPTDTQYF.

The chain combines TRBV19 with TRBJ2-1; maybe TRBD2 (5 bases). The germline V gene encodes CDR1 LNHDA and CDR2 SQIVND (reference sequence). The CDR3 contains 13 residues. V lost 4 bases to trimming and J lost 4 bases, with 8 bases between them. For the CDR3, the DNA is TGTGCCAGTAGTAGGGAGATGTACAATGAGCAGTTCTTC. This translates into CASSREMYNEQFF.

For the CDR3, the DNA is TGCGCCAGCAGCTTGAGGCCGGGACAGGGGAACACCATATATTTT. Its protein product is CASSLRPGQGNTIYF. This chain links TRBV5-1 with TRBJ1-3, with 10 bases matching TRBD1. This CDR3 region has 15 residues. The junction had 5 bases not matched to a gene; V was cut back by 1 base and J by 7 bases. Germline V gene sequence: CDR1 SGHRS, CDR2 YFSETQ.

This clone was found a few times. V is TRBV11-3 and J is TRBJ2-5; D may match TRBD1 or TRBD2 (6 bases each). CDR3 length: 15 amino acids. Trimming left V 3 bases short and J 5 bases short, with 16 bases between. CDR1 is SGHNT, CDR2 YENEEA, per germline. The CDR3 here is CASSLVSGGGETQYF. CDR3 nucleotides: TGTGCCAGCAGCTTGGTATCCGGGGGCGGTGAGACCCAGTACTTC.

A few counts support this clone. The rearrangement links TRBV11-3 to TRBJ1-3; D is unresolved. Germline V CDR1 and CDR2: SGHNT, YENEEA. The CDR3 sequence is 15 residues long. V was shortened by 5 bases and J by 3 bases, with 14 bases between the two germline ends. CDR3 amino acids: CASSREGGYGNTIYF. The CDR3 DNA reads as TGTGCCAGCAGCCGCGAGGGAGGGTATGGAAACACCATATATTTT.

The V and J genes are TRBV5-1 and TRBJ2-2, with D maybe TRBD2 (5 bases). CDR1 and CDR2 (germline): SGHRS, YFSETQ. The CDR3 sequence is 14 residues long. Trimming removed 2 bases at V and 7 bases at J, with 12 bases between. CDR3 loop: CASSFDYMGGELFF. CDR3 DNA sequence: TGCGCCAGCAGCTTTGACTATATGGGCGGGGAGCTGTTTTTT.

The chain links TRBV14 to TRBJ2-1; D gene ambiguous. Looked up from germline, CDR1 is SGHDN and CDR2 is FVKESK. The CDR3 length is 15 residues. V was shortened by 5 bases and J by 0 bases, with 11 bases between the two germline ends. The CDR3 region has the DNA TGTGCCAGCAGCTACGGCCGTGCCTCCTACAATGAGCAGTTCTTC. Its translation: CASSYGRASYNEQFF.

This clone was observed a handful of times. The J gene is TRBJ1-5, the V gene TRBV6-8; D gene ambiguous. The CDR3 is 13 amino acids. The germline V and J ends were trimmed by 5 bases and 3 bases, with 8 bases remaining between them. In germline, CDR1 is MNHGY, CDR2 SAAAGT. CDR3 nucleotides: TGTGCCAGCAGTGGGAGAGTCAATCAGCCCCAGCATTTT. It specifies CASSGRVNQPQHF.

The chain uses TRBV28 and TRBJ2-3, with TRBD1 matching 9 bases. The junction had 2 bases not matched to a gene; V was cut back by 6 bases and J by 1 base. Per the germline V gene, CDR1 is MDHEN and CDR2 is SYDVKM. The CDR3 totals 14 residues. The CDR3 spells CASRRTGGTDTQYF. The DNA of the CDR3 is TGTGCCAGCAGGAGGACAGGGGGCACAGATACGCAGTATTTT.

This chain uses TRBV19 with TRBJ1-4; TRBD1 aligns across 7 bases. Trimming at V came to 7 bases and at J to 0 bases, leaving 2 bases not matched to a gene. Per the germline V gene, CDR1 is LNHDA and CDR2 is SQIVND (reference sequence). The CDR3 contains 14 residues. The CDR3 sequence: CASMTGTTNEKLFF. The CDR3 region has the DNA TGTGCCAGTATGACAGGGACAACTAATGAAAAACTGTTTTTT.

The chain uses TRBV5-1 and TRBJ2-1; the D call may be TRBD1 or TRBD2 (5 bases each). The CDR3 is made up of 15 amino acids. Trimming took off 4 bases at V and 10 bases at J, with 21 bases between the two ends. Germline V lookup: CDR1 SGHRS, CDR2 YFSETQ. This CDR3 is CASSRIGLEGREQFF. The CDR3 coding sequence is TGCGCCAGCAGCCGCATCGGGTTAGAGGGGCGCGAGCAGTTCTTC.

The CDR3 coding sequence is TGTGCCAGCAGTTACGACAGTGAGCAGTTCTTC. Its protein is CASSYDSEQFF. The V gene is TRBV6-7, the J gene TRBJ2-1; D is possibly TRBD1 (5 bases). TRBV6-7 falls under the ORF class, with uncertain function. Trimming pared 2 bases from V and 9 bases from J, leaving 5 bases between. This CDR3 has 11 amino acids.

This clone ranks as medium-sized. The chain is built from TRBV9 and TRBJ1-1; unclear D gene. Germline loops: CDR1 SGDLS, CDR2 YYNGEE. The CDR3 totals 18 residues. V lost 4 bases and J 2 bases, leaving 24 bases between the germline ends. Written as DNA, the CDR3 is TGTGCCAGCAGCCCCCCCCCGGGGAGCTTTCGTGAAAACACTGAAGCTTTCTTT. This translates into CASSPPPGSFRENTEAFF.

This clone is deemed medium-sized. The chain recombines TRBV6-8 with TRBJ2-3, with D perhaps TRBD2 (6 bases). The V end was cut by 11 bases, the J end by 2 bases, with 14 bases between. Germline V gene lookup returns CDR1 MNHGY and CDR2 SAAAGT. The CDR3 spans 13 residues. CDR3 sequence reads: CASSGGSTDTQYF. As DNA, the CDR3 is TGTGCCTCAAGTGGGGGGTCCACAGATACGCAGTATTTT.

V usage is TRBV11-3 and J usage is TRBJ1-5; 7 bases align to TRBD1. This CDR3 is built from 16 residues. Germline V gene sequence: CDR1 SGHNT, CDR2 YENEEA. V dropped 5 bases and J dropped 4; count of bases not matched to a gene: 11. The CDR3 region has the DNA TGTGCCAGCAGCCCGAGGGTGGGCAGGGGGAATCAGCCCCAGCATTTT. Translating gives CASSPRVGRGNQPQHF.

The rearrangement links TRBV19 to TRBJ2-7; D possibly corresponds to TRBD1 (5 bases). Trimming pared 5 bases from V and 7 bases from J, leaving 15 bases between. The CDR3 extends over 13 amino acids. Germline CDR1 is LNHDA and CDR2 is SQIVND (reference sequence). The CDR3 region has the DNA TGTGCCAGTAGTGACCGCCCTTCAGGGGAGCAGTACTTC. Its protein is CASSDRPSGEQYF.

The rearrangement joins TRBV9 to TRBJ1-2; D ambiguous. V was cut by 7 bases and J by 4 bases, with 11 bases left in between. This CDR3 has 12 residues. Germline CDR1 SGDLS, CDR2 YYNGEE. Here the CDR3 reads CASPVPSYGYTF. The DNA for the CDR3 is TGTGCCAGCCCGGTCCCCTCCTATGGCTACACCTTC.

This clone is labeled large. The chain joins TRBV6-8 to TRBJ1-4; D uncertain. The CDR3 runs to 14 residues. The V end lost 0 bases, the J end lost 8 bases, and 10 bases lay between the germline ends. Germline V gene lookup returns CDR1 MNHGY and CDR2 SAAAGT. DNA of the CDR3: TGTGCCAGCAGTTACTCGAATGGTCCGGAAAAACTGTTTTTT. It codes for CASSYSNGPEKLFF.

The chain combines TRBV10-3 with TRBJ1-3, with a possible D match to TRBD1 (5 bases). Trimming removed 3 bases from V and 0 bases from J, with 9 bases in between. CDR1 and CDR2 from the germline V gene are ENHRY and SYGVKD. The CDR3 consists of 15 residues. CDR3: CAISDWGYSGNTIYF. In nucleotides, the CDR3 is TGTGCCATCAGTGATTGGGGGTACTCTGGAAACACCATATATTTT.

This clone was counted only a few times. V and J are TRBV11-3 and TRBJ1-2; no reliable D call. Germline V lookup: CDR1 SGHNT, CDR2 YENEEA. V lost 7 bases and J 0 bases, leaving 18 bases between the germline ends. This CDR3 contains 16 residues. The CDR3 DNA reads as TGTGCCAGCACTTCAACCCCGGAAGGGACTAACTATGGCTACACCTTC. Protein: CASTSTPEGTNYGYTF.

This clone was detected only a few times. This CDR3 reads CASSLTSGPGDTQYF. The CDR3 DNA follows: TGTGCCAGCAGTTTGACTAGCGGGCCAGGAGATACGCAGTATTTT. This sequence joins TRBV7-6 and TRBJ2-3, with 10 nucleotides matching TRBD2. CDR1 is SGHVS, CDR2 FNYEAQ, per germline. CDR3 length: 15 amino acids. J was trimmed by 5 bases and V by 6 bases; bases with no gene match: 8.